This section outlines one T cell receptor beta chain sequence together with its context. This clonotype was detected once. Its target antigen remains unknown. There are no base qualities to consult, and no much larger clone falls within one base. Support from one read is weak. The sample comes from a study of regulatory T cells in long-lasting Graves disease (dated by TCRdb to 2020 to 2022). With respect to the entire study: Antithyroid drugs had been taken for less than 3 months by newly diagnosed Graves' disease patients. This study used TCR sequencing and RNA sequencing of peripheral blood to compare persistent Graves' disease patients against newly diagnosed Graves' disease patients. The study took place in China and was registered as a clinical trial. A total of approximately 35 samples were covered by TCR sequencing, comprising some 13 persistent and some 20 newly diagnosed Graves' disease patients. Points the paper makes about the study in general: Because the primary lesion, thyroid tissue, could not be accessed, the study looked at peripheral blood alone. Sequencing and analysis were restricted to the TCR beta chain. Persistent disease showed preferential use of TRBV28, TRBJ1-2 and TRBJ2-5, whereas newly diagnosed disease favored TRBV20-1 and TRBJ2-1. The authors acknowledged the small sample size as a limitation that may reduce accuracy. Compared with newly diagnosed patients, persistent Graves' disease patients had lower TCR Shannon entropy and fewer highly expanded clones, which suggests clonal expansion. Patients with persistent disease shared more public clonotypes (approximately 2,500) than newly diagnosed patients did (966).

According to the study, the label for this sample's time point signals: newly diagnosed GD, antithyroid drugs for less than 3 months. RNA was extracted from PBMCs in TRIzol for both TCR sequencing and RNA sequencing. The diagnosis of Graves' disease followed American Thyroid Association guidelines. Patients for the study were recruited at an endocrinology department in Xi'an, China. From each patient, approximately 9.9 milliliters of peripheral blood was collected into an EDTA anticoagulant tube. Ficoll Paque Plus density gradient separation was used to isolate PBMCs, and no additional T cell sorting was done. An Agilent 2100 Bioanalyzer and agarose gel were used to assess RNA quality, and a NanoDrop 2000 was used to measure RNA concentration. The V end gives up 1 base and the J end 4 bases, leaving 4 bases in the junction not matched to a gene. The cysteine opens and the phenylalanine closes a CDR3 of 15 amino acids. Only the CDR3 part of the read is kept: 45 bases, read in frame from the first base. Looking up the germline V gene yields CDR1 SGHTA and CDR2 FQGTGA.

The library was generated by multiplex PCR. Sequencing instrument: Illumina HiSeq 4000. iRepertoire HTBI primers and Arm-PCR amplification of CDR3 regions were used to construct TCR beta libraries. Before sequencing, the PCR products went through gel purification. As for the authors' bioinformatics: Across samples, roughly 60 TRBV and 13 to 15 TRBJ segments were identified and used for gene usage analysis of CDR3 amino acid clonotypes. Filtered high-quality paired reads were merged into contigs using COPE and FqMerger. BLAST was used to align contigs to the IMGT TRBV, TRBD and TRBJ reference genes, and CDR3 was defined following IMGT. Any clonotype with a frequency above 0.1% was classified as a highly expanded clone. Shannon entropy served as the measure of repertoire diversity, while the Gini coefficient captured V-J evenness. Public clonotypes were defined as clonotypes shared by more than one individual. In TCRdb, the public reads were trimmed at Q25 with fastp and aligned with MiXCR, with productive beta chains retained. Rows are combined by CDR3 protein, so each entry shows the most common genes and DNA. TCRdb assigned the V and J calls; the authors' analysis was not used. This sample has hundreds of thousands of distinct CDR3 sequences in its table, and about 13% of those were observed once. The top ten hold roughly 10% of the sample.

The same specimen was also included in a second study, on T cells in Graves' hyperthyroidism and ophthalmopathy. Drawing on the second study: Graves' hyperthyroidism was defined as stable when no progression to ophthalmopathy occurred over 18 months of follow-up. The hyperthyroidism patients were between 18 and 65 years old and newly diagnosed, with a disease duration of less than 2 months. Exclusion was applied to patients with uncontrolled infections, other autoimmune diseases, pregnancy or lactation. Diagnoses were based on clinical symptoms, serum thyroxine and TRAb, thyroid ultrasound and orbital computed tomography. For the first round of RT-PCR on the TCR CDR3, the HTBI primer set was used together with the Qiagen OneStep RT-PCR kit. Most expanded thyroid clonotypes (frequency above 0.001) were also found in blood, which suggests that blood repertoires may mirror thyroid immune responses. A model built on a 13 V-J signature distinguished ophthalmopathy from stable hyperthyroidism, reaching around 87% sensitivity and around 81% specificity in cross-validation and 80%/75% in testing. In validation, the model predicted progression to ophthalmopathy with about 71% sensitivity and 72.22% specificity, a median of 6.5 months before onset. A discovery cohort of fewer than 110 patients, about 40 with Graves' ophthalmopathy and approximately 60 with stable Graves' hyperthyroidism, was used to find distinguishing TCR V-J signatures. Prospective prediction of ophthalmopathy was tested in an independent validation cohort consisting of some 20 hyperthyroidism patients and around 16 patients who later progressed to ophthalmopathy. The approximately 98 discovery patients were randomly divided into training and test sets at a 7:3 ratio. Thyroid tissue and blood T-cell repertoires from more than five Graves' hyperthyroidism patients were also compared in the study. After sampling, hyperthyroidism patients received methimazole starting at 30 mg daily, and ophthalmopathy patients received high-dose intravenous methylprednisolone. Libraries were constructed in a second round of multiplex PCR, after which size selection and purification were performed. Libraries were sequenced paired-end with 100 bp reads on an Illumina HiSeq2000. SOAPnuke was used to process the raw data, throwing out any read that contained adapters or uncalled bases, had a mean Phred below 15, or lacked an exact constant-primer or identifier match. COPE v1.2.5 was used to merge high-quality paired reads, and clonotypes were defined as unique nucleotide sequences. MiTCR v1.1 was used to align the clonotypes against IMGT TRBV, TRBD and TRBJ reference segments. The analysis included only V-J combinations with a frequency above 0.0001, which together covered around 99% of the repertoires. The TCS score was defined as the ratio of F50 (clonal expansion) to E x V (chaos), calculated using BLOSUM62-based TCRdist between CDR3 peptides within each V-J. Welch's t-statistics and random forest reduced just over 500 V-J features to around 14, which were used in a naive Bayes classifier (R e1071). No statistical method was used to fix the sample size in advance, and group allocation was not hidden from the investigators. TCR Vbeta CDR3 sequencing of 120 to 150 peripheral blood samples (fewer than 45 ophthalmopathy, 75 hyperthyroidism and approximately 17 progressor patients) is reported in the paper.

Sample: peripheral blood mononuclear cells (PBMCs), taken at new diagnosis, from a patient treated with antithyroid drugs. The sequence links TRBV7-3 to TRBJ2-5; 9 central bases correspond to TRBD1. The sequence came from a man aged 25-45 years with Graves disease. Donor details come from another sample of the same person, matched by shared clones. The CDR3 in this case is CASSLMGGQGETQYF. The DNA sequence is as follows: TGTGCCAGCAGCTTAATGGGGGGACAGGGAGAGACCCAGTACTTC.